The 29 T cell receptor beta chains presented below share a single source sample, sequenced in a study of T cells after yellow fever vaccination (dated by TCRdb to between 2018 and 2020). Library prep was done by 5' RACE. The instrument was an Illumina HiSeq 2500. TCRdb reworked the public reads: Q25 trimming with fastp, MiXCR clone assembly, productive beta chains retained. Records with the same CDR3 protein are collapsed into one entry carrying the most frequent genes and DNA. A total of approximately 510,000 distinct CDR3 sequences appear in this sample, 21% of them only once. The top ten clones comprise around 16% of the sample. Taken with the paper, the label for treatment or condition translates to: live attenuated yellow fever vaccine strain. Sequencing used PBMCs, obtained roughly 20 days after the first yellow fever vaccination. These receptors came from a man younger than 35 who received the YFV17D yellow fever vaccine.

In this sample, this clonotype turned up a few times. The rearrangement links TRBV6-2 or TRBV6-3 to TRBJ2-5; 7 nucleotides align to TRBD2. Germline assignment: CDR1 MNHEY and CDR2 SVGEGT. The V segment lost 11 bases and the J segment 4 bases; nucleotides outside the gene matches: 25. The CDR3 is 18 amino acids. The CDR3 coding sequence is TGTGCCTGCGTTGATCGCGGGGGACGAATGATAGGACGAGAGACCCAGTACTTC. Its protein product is CACVDRGGRMIGRETQYF.

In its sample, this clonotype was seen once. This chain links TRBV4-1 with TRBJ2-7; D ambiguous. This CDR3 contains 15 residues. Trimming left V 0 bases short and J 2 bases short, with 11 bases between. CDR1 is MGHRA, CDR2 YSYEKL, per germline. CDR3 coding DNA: TGCGCCAGCAGCCAAGAGATCGCCGGAACCTACGAGCAGTACTTC. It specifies CASSQEIAGTYEQYF.

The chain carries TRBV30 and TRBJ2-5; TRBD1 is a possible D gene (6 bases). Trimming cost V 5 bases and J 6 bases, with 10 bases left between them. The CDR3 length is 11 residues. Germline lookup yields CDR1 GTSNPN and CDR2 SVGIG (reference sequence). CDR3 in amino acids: CAWGGVKTQYF. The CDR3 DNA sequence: TGTGCCTGGGGGGGCGTGAAGACCCAGTACTTC.

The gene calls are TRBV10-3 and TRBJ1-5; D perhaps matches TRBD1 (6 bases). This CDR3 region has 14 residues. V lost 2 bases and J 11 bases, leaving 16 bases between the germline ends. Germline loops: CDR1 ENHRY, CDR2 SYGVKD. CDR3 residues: CAISERGGETAQHF. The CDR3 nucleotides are TGTGCCATCAGTGAGAGGGGGGGAGAAACGGCCCAGCATTTT.

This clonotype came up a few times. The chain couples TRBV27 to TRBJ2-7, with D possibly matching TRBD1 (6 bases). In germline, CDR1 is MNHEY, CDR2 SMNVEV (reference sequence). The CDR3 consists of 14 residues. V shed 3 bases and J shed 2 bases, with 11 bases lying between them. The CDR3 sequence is CASSFIQGAYEQYF. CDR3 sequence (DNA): TGTGCCAGCAGTTTCATACAGGGAGCCTACGAGCAGTACTTC.

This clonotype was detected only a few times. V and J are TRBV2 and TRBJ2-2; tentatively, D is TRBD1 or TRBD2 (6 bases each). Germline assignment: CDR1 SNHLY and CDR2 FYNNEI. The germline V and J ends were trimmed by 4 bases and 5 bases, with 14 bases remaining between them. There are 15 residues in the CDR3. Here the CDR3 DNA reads TGTGCCAGCAGTGGGGGGGCCTCTGGAACCGGGGAGCTGTTTTTT. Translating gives CASSGGASGTGELFF.

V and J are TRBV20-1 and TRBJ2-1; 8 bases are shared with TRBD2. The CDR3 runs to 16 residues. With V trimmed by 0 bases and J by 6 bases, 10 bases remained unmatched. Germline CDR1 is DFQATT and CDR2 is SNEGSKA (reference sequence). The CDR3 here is CSARDPGAGGANEQFF. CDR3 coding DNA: TGCAGTGCTAGAGATCCTGGGGCGGGGGGTGCCAATGAGCAGTTCTTC.

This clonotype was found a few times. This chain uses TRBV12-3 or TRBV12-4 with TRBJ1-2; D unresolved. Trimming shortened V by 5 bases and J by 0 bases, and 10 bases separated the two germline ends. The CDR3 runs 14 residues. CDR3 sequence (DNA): TGTGCCAGCAGTCCCACCGGCTCTAACTATGGCTACACCTTC. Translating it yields CASSPTGSNYGYTF.

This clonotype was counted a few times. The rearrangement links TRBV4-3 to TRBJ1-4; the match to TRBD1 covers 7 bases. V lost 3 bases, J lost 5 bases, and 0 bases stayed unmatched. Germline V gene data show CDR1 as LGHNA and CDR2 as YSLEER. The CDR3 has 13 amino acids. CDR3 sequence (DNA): TGCGCCAGCAGCCACAGGGGGAATGAAAAACTGTTTTTT. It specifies CASSHRGNEKLFF.

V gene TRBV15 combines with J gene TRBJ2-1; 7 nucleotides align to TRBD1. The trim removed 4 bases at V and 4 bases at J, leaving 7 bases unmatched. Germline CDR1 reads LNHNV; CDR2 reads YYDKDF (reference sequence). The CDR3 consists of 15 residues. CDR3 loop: CATSTSGGLYNEQFF. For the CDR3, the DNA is TGTGCCACCAGCACCTCAGGGGGATTATACAATGAGCAGTTCTTC.

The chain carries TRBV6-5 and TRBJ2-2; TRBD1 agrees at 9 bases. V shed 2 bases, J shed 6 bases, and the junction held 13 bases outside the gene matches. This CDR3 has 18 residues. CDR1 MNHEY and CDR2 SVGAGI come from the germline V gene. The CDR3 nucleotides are TGTGCCAGCAGTTACGGAGTAAGGGGACAGGGTATTTCCGGGGAGCTGTTTTTT. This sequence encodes CASSYGVRGQGISGELFF.

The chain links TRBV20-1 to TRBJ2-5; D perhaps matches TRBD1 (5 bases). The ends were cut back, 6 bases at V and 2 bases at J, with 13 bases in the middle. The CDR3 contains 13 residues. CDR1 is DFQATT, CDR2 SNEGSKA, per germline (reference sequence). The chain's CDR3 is CSAPPRQQETQYF. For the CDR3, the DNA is TGCAGTGCGCCGCCGAGACAGCAAGAGACCCAGTACTTC.

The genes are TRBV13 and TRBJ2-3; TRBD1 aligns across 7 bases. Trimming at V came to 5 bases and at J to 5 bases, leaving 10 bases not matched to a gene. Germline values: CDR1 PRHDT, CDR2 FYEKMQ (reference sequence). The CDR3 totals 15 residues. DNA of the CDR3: TGTGCCAGCAGCACCCACAGGGGAGAGGTAGATACGCAGTATTTT. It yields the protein CASSTHRGEVDTQYF.

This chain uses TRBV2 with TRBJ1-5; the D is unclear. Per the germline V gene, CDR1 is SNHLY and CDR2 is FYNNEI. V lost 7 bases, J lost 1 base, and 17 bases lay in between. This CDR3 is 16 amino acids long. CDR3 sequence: CASTDLDPGSNQPQHF. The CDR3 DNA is TGTGCCAGCACCGACCTGGACCCTGGGAGCAATCAGCCCCAGCATTTT.

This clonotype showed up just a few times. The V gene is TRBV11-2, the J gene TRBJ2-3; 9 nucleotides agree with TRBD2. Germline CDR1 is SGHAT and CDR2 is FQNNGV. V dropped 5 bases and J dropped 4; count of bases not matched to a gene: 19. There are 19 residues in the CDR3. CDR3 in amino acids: CASSPTGTSYANPPDTQYF. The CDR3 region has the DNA TGTGCCAGCAGCCCTACCGGGACTAGCTACGCGAACCCTCCAGATACGCAGTATTTT.

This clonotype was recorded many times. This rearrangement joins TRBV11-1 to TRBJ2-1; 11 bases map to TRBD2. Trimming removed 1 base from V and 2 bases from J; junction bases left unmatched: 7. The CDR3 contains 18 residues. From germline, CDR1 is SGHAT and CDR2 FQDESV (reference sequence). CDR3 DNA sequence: TGTGCCAGCAGCTTAGGCTCTGGACTAGCGGGTACCTACAATGAGCAGTTCTTC. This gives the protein CASSLGSGLAGTYNEQFF.

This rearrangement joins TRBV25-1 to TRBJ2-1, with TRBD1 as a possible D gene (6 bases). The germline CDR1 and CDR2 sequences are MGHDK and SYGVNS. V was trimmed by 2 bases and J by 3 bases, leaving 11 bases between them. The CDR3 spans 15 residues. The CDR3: CASSEATGLYNEQFF. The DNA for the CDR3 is TGTGCCAGCAGTGAAGCCACAGGGCTCTACAATGAGCAGTTCTTC.

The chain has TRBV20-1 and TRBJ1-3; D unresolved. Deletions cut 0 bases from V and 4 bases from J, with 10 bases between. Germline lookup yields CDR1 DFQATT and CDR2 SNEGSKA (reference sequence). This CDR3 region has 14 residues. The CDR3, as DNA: TGCAGTGCTAGAGATACGGGGTCCGGAAACACCATATATTTT. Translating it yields CSARDTGSGNTIYF.

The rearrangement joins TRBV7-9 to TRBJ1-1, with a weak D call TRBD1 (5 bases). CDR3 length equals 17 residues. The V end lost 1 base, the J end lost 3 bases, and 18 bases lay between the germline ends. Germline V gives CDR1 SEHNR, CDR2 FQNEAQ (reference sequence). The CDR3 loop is CASSLVGRLRGDTEAFF. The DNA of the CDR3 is TGTGCCAGCAGCTTAGTGGGGCGCTTAAGGGGAGACACTGAAGCTTTCTTT.

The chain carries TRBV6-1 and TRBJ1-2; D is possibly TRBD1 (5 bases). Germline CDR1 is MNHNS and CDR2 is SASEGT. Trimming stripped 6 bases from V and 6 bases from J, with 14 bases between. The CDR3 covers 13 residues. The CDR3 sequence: CASSRRRENGYTF. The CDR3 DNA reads TGTGCCAGCAGCCGTCGCAGGGAGAATGGCTACACCTTC.

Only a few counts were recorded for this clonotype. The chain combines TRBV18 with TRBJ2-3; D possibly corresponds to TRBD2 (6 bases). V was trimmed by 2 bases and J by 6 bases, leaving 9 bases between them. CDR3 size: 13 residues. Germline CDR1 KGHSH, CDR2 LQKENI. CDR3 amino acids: CASSPLREDTQYF. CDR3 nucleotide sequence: TGTGCCAGCTCACCATTACGGGAGGATACGCAGTATTTT.

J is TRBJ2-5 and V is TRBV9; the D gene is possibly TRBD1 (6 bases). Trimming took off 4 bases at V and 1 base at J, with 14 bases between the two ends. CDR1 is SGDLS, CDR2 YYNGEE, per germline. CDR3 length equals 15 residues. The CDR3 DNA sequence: TGTGCCAGCAGCATCCGAGGGGGACGCCAAGAGACCCAGTACTTC. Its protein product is CASSIRGGRQETQYF.

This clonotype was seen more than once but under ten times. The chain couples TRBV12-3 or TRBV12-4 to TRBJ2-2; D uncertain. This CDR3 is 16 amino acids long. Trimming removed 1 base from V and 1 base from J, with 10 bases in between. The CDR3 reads CASSLGEGQNTGELFF. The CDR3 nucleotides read TGTGCCAGCAGTTTAGGGGAAGGGCAGAACACCGGGGAGCTGTTTTTT.

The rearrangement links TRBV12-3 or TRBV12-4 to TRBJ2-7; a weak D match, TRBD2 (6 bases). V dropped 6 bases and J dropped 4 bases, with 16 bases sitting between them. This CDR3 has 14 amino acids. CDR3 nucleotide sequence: TGTGCCAGCAGCCAGGGACTCGTAGCGTACGAGCAGTACTTC. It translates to CASSQGLVAYEQYF.

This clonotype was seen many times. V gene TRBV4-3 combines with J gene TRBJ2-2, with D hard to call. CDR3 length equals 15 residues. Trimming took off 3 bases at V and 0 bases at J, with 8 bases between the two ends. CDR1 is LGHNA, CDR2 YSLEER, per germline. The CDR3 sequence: CASSQGLPNTGELFF. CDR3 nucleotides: TGCGCCAGCAGCCAGGGTCTTCCGAACACCGGGGAGCTGTTTTTT.

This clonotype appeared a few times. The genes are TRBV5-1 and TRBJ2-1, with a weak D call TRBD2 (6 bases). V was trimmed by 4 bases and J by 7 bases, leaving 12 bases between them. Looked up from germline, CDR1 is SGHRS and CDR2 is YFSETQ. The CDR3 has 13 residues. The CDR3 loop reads CASSRGLQNEQFF. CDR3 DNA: TGCGCCAGCAGCAGGGGACTCCAAAATGAGCAGTTCTTC.

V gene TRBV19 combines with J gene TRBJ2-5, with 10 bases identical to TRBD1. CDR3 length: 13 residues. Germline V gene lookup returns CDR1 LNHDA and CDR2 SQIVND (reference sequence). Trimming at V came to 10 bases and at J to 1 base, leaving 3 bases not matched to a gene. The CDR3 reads CATRDRGQETQYF. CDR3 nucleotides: TGTGCCACCAGGGACAGGGGCCAAGAGACCCAGTACTTC.

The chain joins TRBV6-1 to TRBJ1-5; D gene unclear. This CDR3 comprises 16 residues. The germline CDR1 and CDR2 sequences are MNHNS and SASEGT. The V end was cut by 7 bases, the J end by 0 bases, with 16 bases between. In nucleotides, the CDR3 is TGTGCCAGCATCGGTAGCTTGGTTTATAGCAATCAGCCCCAGCATTTT. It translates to CASIGSLVYSNQPQHF.

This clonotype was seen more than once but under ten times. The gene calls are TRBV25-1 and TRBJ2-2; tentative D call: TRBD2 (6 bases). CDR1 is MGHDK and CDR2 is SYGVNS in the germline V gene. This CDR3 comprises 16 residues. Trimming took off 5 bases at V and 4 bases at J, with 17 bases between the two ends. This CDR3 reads CASSPNPGGTTGELFF. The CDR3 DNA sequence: TGTGCCAGCAGTCCCAACCCCGGCGGGACCACCGGGGAGCTGTTTTTT.